One TCR beta chain is described in this entry. Its antigen is not identified. Germline loops: CDR1 KGHSY, CDR2 FQNENV. The CDR3 length is 17 residues. The ends lost 0 bases at V and 3 bases at J; junction bases unmatched: 6. The data were obtained in a study of cytomegalovirus exposure and HLA in healthy donors. The study's findings and limits: In a later analysis, most CMV-associated TCR beta chains appeared HLA-restricted. A later analysis linked a missense DCLRE1C variant to TCR beta V- and J-gene trimming. According to the study, 180 or so TCR beta chains were cytomegalovirus-associated.

60 Vbeta and 13 Jbeta primers were used in PCR. Here immunoSEQ multiplex PCR was the method, and the copy in TCRdb shows in-frame clones only, minus some. The table includes around 190,000 clones, about 78% detected once. The TCR sequence derives from a woman in her 30s in good health and CMV-seronegative. The chain joins TRBV16 to TRBJ2-1, with 9 bases lining up with TRBD1. Sequenced material: PBMCs. The CDR3 DNA reads TGTGCCAGCAGCCAATCCGGGGGGACAGGGAACTACAATGAGCAGTTCTTC. Protein product: CASSQSGGTGNYNEQFF.